This TCR beta chain emerged from a study of CD8 T cells in Susac syndrome. The RNA, roughly 0.5 to 1 ug, was put through reverse transcription using random hexamers. An immunoSEQ multiplex PCR amplified TCR beta CDR3 over 54 Vbeta and 13 Jbeta. TCRdb reprocessed the immunoSEQ multiplex PCR reads via MiXCR and lists one record per CDR3 protein. This table has 250,000 to 300,000 distinct CDR3 sequences, about 85% appearing once. Note on this clonotype: The antigen remains undetermined.

Sequencing of TCR beta was carried out in blood CD8+ and CD4+ T cells. TEMRA cells were enriched by FACS, while CD8+ and CD4+ T cells were obtained through a negative isolation that was performed magnetically. Study-level results: The study acknowledged a relatively small number of individuals in its TCR sequencing and HLA analysis.

The length of the CDR3 is 13 residues. After removal of 7 bases from V and 4 bases from J, the junction contained 4 bases not matched to a gene. The germline V gene has CDR1 MNHEY and CDR2 SMNVEV (reference sequence). The origin of this receptor is a human donor with multiple sclerosis. J is TRBJ2-7 and V is TRBV27; 10 bases are shared with TRBD2. Material: CD8+ T cells from PBMCs. This chain's CDR3 is CASTASGSYEQYF. CDR3 bases: TGTGCCAGCACGGCTAGCGGGAGTTACGAGCAGTACTTC.